The clone carrying this TCR beta chain was counted many times. These data come from a study of kidney transplant recipient with SARS-CoV-2 infection. TCRdb passed the reads through MiXCR, listing each CDR3 protein once. The profile shows under 300,000 distinct CDR3 sequences, 25% to 30% of them singletons. Germline V gene data show CDR1 as SGHTS and CDR2 as YDEGEE. Trimming cost V 2 bases and J 5 bases; bases outside gene matches: 1. The CDR3 loop spans 13 amino acids. The sequencing here drew on a blood sample, taken at baseline and on approximately day 120 from a kidney transplant recipient. The chain links TRBV5-8 to TRBJ2-5; 9 nucleotides agree with TRBD1. The receptor's source is a male patient in his thirties who had COVID-19 and was a kidney transplant recipient. Some T cells may be transferred from the graft donor. For the CDR3, the DNA is TGTGCCAGCAGCTTTGACAGGGGGGAGACCCAGTACTTC. This sequence encodes CASSFDRGETQYF.